Sequencing of this TCR beta chain was carried out in a study of T cell responses to AZD1222 COVID-19 vaccine. On the study more broadly: Pooled in the analysis were second doses at about 4 or about 12 weeks.

In the case of this clone: Its specificity is not known.

Germline V CDR1 and CDR2: SGHKS, YYEKEE (reference sequence). CDR3 length: 18 residues. With 0 bases removed from V and 3 bases from J, the gap between germline ends came to 20 bases. Broader study findings: Only a handful of AZD1222 recipients tested seropositive at baseline. Receipt of two AZD1222 doses was followed by a rise in Spike-specific TCR breadth and depth.

The data were produced by immunoSEQ multiplex PCR, yet TCRdb's version contains in-frame clones alone and is incomplete. The sample lists more than 85,000 clones; 85% to 95% were seen once. The source was peripheral blood, collected on day 0 of AZD1222 vaccination. The gene calls are TRBV5-5 and TRBJ2-3; a possible D gene is TRBD1 (5 bases). This receptor was identified in an adult in good health. CDR3: CASSLDRTGRETTDTQYF. CDR3 nucleotide sequence: TGTGCCAGCAGCTTGGATAGGACGGGCAGGGAAACGACAGATACGCAGTATTTT.